Sequencing of this T cell receptor beta chain was carried out in a study of T-cell reconstitution after alpha-beta-depleted transplantation in children. This clonotype has a count of ten or more. This CDR3 spans 15 amino acids. V lost 0 bases and J lost 1, with 8 bases in between. Per the germline V gene, CDR1 is SGHRS and CDR2 is YFSETQ. Unique molecular identifiers tagged the TCRbeta library. MiXCR was run by TCRdb on the PCR reads, yielding one entry per CDR3 protein. The sample includes 300,000 to 400,000 distinct CDR3 sequences, 10% to 15% seen only once; the top ten take around 4%. The genes are TRBV5-1 and TRBJ1-5, with unresolved D. The material was PBMCs, obtained from the stem cell graft. The receptor comes from a human donor who donated a stem cell graft to a child with Fanconi anemia. The CDR3 nucleotides read TGCGCCAGCAGCTTGGGCCCCGGGAGCAATCAGCCCCAGCATTTT. It translates to CASSLGPGSNQPQHF.